The 31 T cell receptor beta chains in this list originate from one sample, sequenced in a study of blood T cells in healthy people across ages. A sample-barcoded 5' primer and a J-beta primer mix were used in a second PCR of about 6 to 12 cycles. TCRdb reprocessed the 5' RACE reads via MiXCR and lists one record per CDR3 protein. This table holds approximately 800,000 distinct CDR3 sequences, about a quarter found once. The sample was also reused in another study, on T cells of mothers and their children.

The source material was blood. The receptors here all came from a boy between 10 and 17 years old in good health.

This clonotype was counted only a few times. The CDR3 protein is CASSGEARPYNEQFF. The CDR3 region has the DNA TGTGCCAGCAGCGGAGAGGCACGGCCCTACAATGAGCAGTTCTTC. The chain has TRBV9 and TRBJ2-1, with D uncertain. Germline V lookup: CDR1 SGDLS, CDR2 YYNGEE. The CDR3 loop spans 15 amino acids. Deletions cut 3 bases from V and 2 bases from J, with 12 bases between.

The chain links TRBV20-1 to TRBJ2-7; 9 bases map to TRBD2. Germline CDR1 is DFQATT and CDR2 is SNEGSKA (reference sequence). CDR3 length: 12 amino acids. After removal of 6 bases from V and 4 bases from J, the junction contained 4 bases not matched to a gene. The CDR3: CSAPSGRYEQYF. CDR3 sequence (DNA): TGCAGTGCACCGAGCGGGAGGTACGAGCAGTACTTC.

The J gene is TRBJ2-1, the V gene TRBV20-1; 11 nucleotides align to TRBD2. The trim removed 6 bases at V and 5 bases at J, leaving 9 bases unmatched. This CDR3 contains 15 residues. CDR1 is DFQATT and CDR2 is SNEGSKA in the germline V gene (reference sequence). CDR3: CSAVLAGGSNNEQFF. The CDR3 DNA reads TGCAGTGCCGTTCTAGCGGGGGGTTCAAACAATGAGCAGTTCTTC.

The sample holds a few counts of this clonotype. J is TRBJ1-4 and V is TRBV24-1, with 8 positions matching TRBD1. V lost 2 bases to trimming and J lost 3 bases; unmatched junction nucleotides: 1. Germline values: CDR1 KGHDR, CDR2 SFDVKD. The CDR3 is made up of 15 amino acids. This CDR3 reads CATSDSGQANEKLFF. Here the CDR3 DNA reads TGTGCCACCAGTGATTCGGGACAGGCTAATGAAAAACTGTTTTTT.

This clonotype was found a few times. V and J are TRBV11-2 and TRBJ2-5, with D perhaps matching TRBD1 or TRBD2 (6 bases each). The CDR3 is 16 residues long. Germline-derived CDR1 and CDR2 are SGHAT and FQNNGV. Trimming cost V 3 bases and J 6 bases, with 20 bases left between them. The CDR3, as DNA: TGTGCCAGCAGCTTGGACCTTTCTCTAGGGGGGAAGACCCAGTACTTC. As protein: CASSLDLSLGGKTQYF. Together with reference TRBV11-2 and TRBJ2-5, the CDR3 gives the full variable domain: EAGVAQSPRYKIIEKRQSVAFWCNPISGHATLYWYQQILGQGPKLLIQFQNNGVVDDSQLPKDRFSAERLKGVDSTLKIQPAKLEDSAVYLCASSLDLSLGGKTQYFGPGTRLLVL.

This clonotype was seen a handful of times. This chain joins TRBV3-1 and TRBJ2-5, with D uncertain. The CDR3 has 13 residues. Germline loops: CDR1 LGHDT, CDR2 YNNKEL (reference sequence). Trimming shortened V by 3 bases and J by 4 bases, and 9 bases separated the two germline ends. The CDR3 DNA follows: TGTGCCAGCAGCCAGGGCAGCATAGAGACCCAGTACTTC. Amino acids: CASSQGSIETQYF.

The genes are TRBV25-1 and TRBJ2-3; D may correspond to TRBD1 or TRBD2 (6 bases each). Germline assignment: CDR1 MGHDK and CDR2 SYGVNS. V gave up 2 bases and J gave up 2 bases, with 32 bases separating them. The CDR3 sequence is 22 residues long. CDR3 sequence reads: CASSEIGDRATQGWGDTDTQYF. Here the CDR3 DNA reads TGTGCCAGCAGTGAAATTGGGGACCGCGCTACACAGGGTTGGGGGGACACAGATACGCAGTATTTT.

The rearrangement uses TRBV19 and TRBJ2-6; a weak D match, TRBD1 (6 bases). V dropped 5 bases and J dropped 0 bases, with 17 bases sitting between them. This CDR3 contains 18 residues. Germline values: CDR1 LNHDA, CDR2 SQIVND (reference sequence). The CDR3 sequence: CASSSHREYLSGANVLTF. CDR3 DNA: TGTGCCAGTAGTTCCCACAGGGAGTACCTCTCTGGGGCCAACGTCCTGACTTTC. The whole variable domain, remainder taken from reference TRBV19 and TRBJ2-6, is DGGITQSPKYLFRKEGQNVTLSCEQNLNHDAMYWYRQDPGQGLRLIYYSQIVNDFQKGDIAEGYSVSREKKESFPLTVTSAQKNPTAFYLCASSSHREYLSGANVLTFGAGSRLTVL.

The J gene is TRBJ2-1, the V gene TRBV20-1, with 9 bases matching TRBD2. The CDR3 extends over 15 amino acids. V trimming: 3 bases; J trimming: 4 bases; junction bases outside the gene matches: 7. In germline, CDR1 is DFQATT, CDR2 SNEGSKA (reference sequence). CDR3 residues: CSARPRAGGYNEQFF. CDR3 sequence (DNA): TGCAGTGCTAGGCCCCGAGCGGGGGGTTACAATGAGCAGTTCTTC.

The rearrangement uses TRBV20-1 and TRBJ2-1, with 8 bases identical to TRBD1. CDR3 length: 12 residues. Per the germline V gene, CDR1 is DFQATT and CDR2 is SNEGSKA (reference sequence). The CDR3 here is CRTRGPYNEQFF. The DNA for the CDR3 is TGCAGAACCAGGGGGCCCTACAATGAGCAGTTCTTC.

In this sample, this clonotype turned up a few times. Germline and junction disagree at one end, which may indicate a read error. This rearrangement joins TRBV9 to TRBJ1-2; D remains unclear. This CDR3 is built from 15 residues. Germline V gene sequence: CDR1 SGDLS, CDR2 YYNGEE. This chain's CDR3 is CASNVEPGPNYGYTF. In DNA, the CDR3 is TGTGCCAGCAACGTAGAACCAGGACCAAACTATGGCTACACCTTC.

This sequence joins TRBV11-2 and TRBJ2-4; D tentatively reads TRBD1 or TRBD2 (5 bases each). The ends were cut back, 5 bases at V and 13 bases at J, with 12 bases in the middle. Germline CDR1 SGHAT, CDR2 FQNNGV. The CDR3 totals 11 residues. The CDR3 region has the DNA TGTGCCAGCAGCATCCTCGGGGCCCAGTACTTC. Translating gives CASSILGAQYF.

The table lists this clonotype with a few counts. The J gene is TRBJ1-1, the V gene TRBV15, with a possible D match to TRBD1 (5 bases). The ends were cut back, 4 bases at V and 6 bases at J, with 15 bases in the middle. In germline, CDR1 is LNHNV, CDR2 YYDKDF (reference sequence). CDR3 length equals 14 residues. CDR3 sequence: CATSIRTGTPEAFF. CDR3 DNA: TGTGCCACCAGCATTAGAACCGGGACGCCTGAAGCTTTCTTT.

The J gene is TRBJ2-3, the V gene TRBV20-1; a possible D gene is TRBD2 (6 bases). Trimming stripped 0 bases from V and 0 bases from J, with 10 bases between. The germline CDR1 and CDR2 sequences are DFQATT and SNEGSKA (reference sequence). CDR3 length: 15 amino acids. CDR3 loop: CSARDGGDSTDTQYF. The CDR3 DNA follows: TGCAGTGCTAGAGATGGAGGGGACAGCACAGATACGCAGTATTTT.

The gene calls are TRBV12-3 or TRBV12-4 and TRBJ1-2; 7 bases are a match to TRBD1. J lost 6 bases, V lost 7 bases, and 14 bases had no gene match. The CDR3 spans 15 residues. This chain's CDR3 is CASTHRPGDSDGYTF. In DNA, the CDR3 is TGTGCCAGCACCCACCGACCAGGGGACAGCGATGGCTACACCTTC.

This clonotype was counted between two and nine times. The rearrangement links TRBV5-1 to TRBJ2-3; 7 bases align to TRBD2. The CDR3 is 18 residues long. J was trimmed by 2 bases and V by 3 bases; bases with no gene match: 15. The germline V gene has CDR1 SGHRS and CDR2 YFSETQ. The CDR3 loop reads CASSSVRPSGADTDTQYF. The CDR3 DNA reads as TGCGCCAGCAGCTCCGTCAGACCGAGCGGGGCAGACACAGATACGCAGTATTTT.

The chain links TRBV6-6 to TRBJ1-5; 10 nucleotides line up with TRBD1. CDR3 length: 16 amino acids. The V gene's germline CDR1 is MNHNY and CDR2 SVGAGI (reference sequence). The junction had 6 bases not matched to a gene; V was cut back by 0 bases and J by 7 bases. CDR3 coding DNA: TGTGCCAGCAGTTACTCGATTGACAGGGGGCACCAGCCCCAGCATTTT. It yields the protein CASSYSIDRGHQPQHF.

V gene TRBV27 combines with J gene TRBJ1-2, with a possible D match to TRBD1 (5 bases). V was shortened by 5 bases and J by 0 bases, with 19 bases between the two germline ends. Germline values: CDR1 MNHEY, CDR2 SMNVEV (reference sequence). The CDR3 is 17 amino acids. In nucleotides, the CDR3 is TGTGCCAGCAGTCTCTCAAGTAGACAGACTGCTAACTATGGCTACACCTTC. This translates into CASSLSSRQTANYGYTF.

This clonotype was seen only a few times. This chain uses TRBV14 with TRBJ2-4; D is unresolved. The CDR3 runs to 13 residues. From germline, CDR1 is SGHDN and CDR2 FVKESK. V lost 0 bases to trimming and J lost 8 bases, with 8 bases between them. The CDR3 bases are TGTGCCAGCAGCCAAGAGAACAGTTACATTCAGTACTTC. Protein sequence: CASSQENSYIQYF.

The J gene is TRBJ1-5, the V gene TRBV6-1, with D maybe TRBD1 (6 bases). The CDR3 totals 16 residues. Between the trimmed V and J ends, which lost 0 bases and 7 bases, there was a span of 16 bases. CDR1 is MNHNS, CDR2 SASEGT, per germline. Here the CDR3 DNA reads TGTGCCAGCAGTGAAGCCTCTGGGGGGCCAGGACAGCCCCAGCATTTT. It is translated as CASSEASGGPGQPQHF.

In this sample, this clonotype turned up a few times. The chain combines TRBV7-9 with TRBJ2-2; D is unresolved. The length of the CDR3 is 15 residues. Germline V gives CDR1 SEHNR, CDR2 FQNEAQ (reference sequence). With 4 bases removed from V and 2 bases from J, the gap between germline ends came to 11 bases. In DNA form, the CDR3 reads TGTGCCAGCAGCTCCTACAGCAAAAACACCGGGGAGCTGTTTTTT. This gives the protein CASSSYSKNTGELFF.

The chain uses TRBV3-1 and TRBJ1-2; possible D gene TRBD1, 5 bases. Trimming removed 4 bases from V and 0 bases from J, with 9 bases in between. The CDR3 is made up of 14 amino acids. CDR1 is LGHDT and CDR2 is YNNKEL in the germline V gene (reference sequence). The CDR3, as DNA: TGTGCCAGCAGCCGCGGGACCCCTAACTATGGCTACACCTTC. It encodes CASSRGTPNYGYTF. The full variable domain, completed using reference TRBV3-1 and TRBJ1-2, is DTAVSQTPKYLVTQMGNDKSIKCEQNLGHDTMYWYKQDSKKFLKIMFSYNNKELIINETVPNRFSPKSPDKAHLNLHINSLELGDSAVYFCASSRGTPNYGYTFGSGTRLTVV.

Of note for this clonotype: At one of its ends the junction is not consistent with the germline gene, which may arise from a read error. The chain employs TRBV27 and TRBJ1-6; D remains ambiguous. There are 16 residues in the CDR3. Germline V gives CDR1 MNHEY, CDR2 SMNVEV (reference sequence). CDR3 bases: TGTGCCAGCAGTTTGGAGGGAGGACCCTATGATTCACCCCTCCACTTT. As protein: CASSLEGGPYDSPLHF.

V and J are TRBV5-1 and TRBJ2-6; D is undetermined. The V and J ends lost 2 bases and 0 bases respectively, with 12 bases between them. Per germline, CDR1 SGHRS and CDR2 YFSETQ. This CDR3 has 17 residues. In DNA form, the CDR3 reads TGCGCCAGCAGCTTAAAGGGTGTGAGCTCTGGGGCCAACGTCCTGACTTTC. This codes for CASSLKGVSSGANVLTF.

The V and J genes are TRBV7-2 and TRBJ2-3; 8 bases map to TRBD2. The J segment lost 5 bases and the V segment lost 6 bases, leaving 13 bases of the junction unmatched. CDR1 SGHTA and CDR2 FQGNSA come from the germline V gene. This CDR3 spans 16 amino acids. DNA of the CDR3: TGTGCCAGCAGTCCGCCCGGTGCGGGGGGCCGAGATACGCAGTATTTT. This translates into CASSPPGAGGRDTQYF.

J is TRBJ2-7 and V is TRBV3-1; D remains unclear. The germline V and J ends were trimmed by 1 base and 6 bases, with 7 bases remaining between them. There are 12 residues in the CDR3. Germline V gene sequence: CDR1 LGHDT, CDR2 YNNKEL (reference sequence). As DNA, the CDR3 is TGTGCCAGCAGCCAAGTTCCATTCGAGCAGTACTTC. It translates to CASSQVPFEQYF.

This chain uses TRBV30 with TRBJ2-7; maybe TRBD1 (5 bases). The length of the CDR3 is 13 residues. Germline CDR1 reads GTSNPN; CDR2 reads SVGIG (reference sequence). Here the CDR3 reads CDCREGPNYEQYF. The DNA for the CDR3 is TGTGACTGCAGGGAAGGCCCAAACTACGAGCAGTACTTC. The variable domain in full, completed from reference TRBV30 and TRBJ2-7, reads SQTIHQWPATLVQPVGSPLSLECTVEGTSNPNLYWYRQAAGRGLQLLFYSVGIGQISSEVPQNLSASRPQDRQFILSSKKLLLSDSGFYLCDCREGPNYEQYFGPGTRLTVT.

This chain's CDR3 is CASSRLGQPTYEQYF. CDR3 bases: TGTGCCAGCAGCCGCCTGGGACAGCCAACCTACGAGCAGTACTTC. The chain links TRBV3-1 to TRBJ2-7, with 7 bases aligning to TRBD1. Germline V gene data show CDR1 as LGHDT and CDR2 as YNNKEL (reference sequence). V gave up 4 bases and J gave up 2 bases; unmatched junction bases: 8. The CDR3 extends over 15 amino acids.

The gene calls are TRBV10-3 and TRBJ1-6, with 10 bases identical to TRBD1. Germline V gene sequence: CDR1 ENHRY, CDR2 SYGVKD. Trimming cost V 4 bases and J 8 bases; bases outside gene matches: 8. The CDR3 runs to 16 residues. For the CDR3, the DNA is TGTGCCATCAGTGGTTTTCCCGGGACAGGGGATTCACCCCTCCACTTT. It codes for CAISGFPGTGDSPLHF.

There are a few counts of this clonotype. This chain links TRBV30 with TRBJ2-1, with D tentatively TRBD2 (5 bases). Looked up from germline, CDR1 is GTSNPN and CDR2 is SVGIG (reference sequence). The CDR3 loop spans 12 amino acids. With 4 bases removed from V and 3 bases from J, the gap between germline ends came to 7 bases. CDR3 bases: TGTGCCTGGACTAGCAGCTACAATGAGCAGTTCTTC. The encoded protein is CAWTSSYNEQFF.

CDR3 sequence reads: CASSPGQMVNSPLHF. The CDR3 bases are TGTGCCAGCTCACCCGGACAGATGGTTAATTCACCCCTCCACTTT. This chain connects TRBV18 to TRBJ1-6; D is possibly TRBD1 (6 bases). Trimming cost V 3 bases and J 6 bases, with 12 bases left between them. Germline assignment: CDR1 KGHSH and CDR2 LQKENI. The CDR3 sequence is 15 residues long.